One sample yielded the 9 T cell receptor beta chains listed below, sequenced in a study of beta chain features in type 1 diabetes. Overall study results and limits: Across all four CD4+ subsets, people with type 1 diabetes showed modestly shorter TCRB CDR3s.

Antigens for these TCRs are unknown. The entirety of the isolated RNA underwent reverse transcription, so expressed TCRB transcripts were sequenced. Here immunoSEQ multiplex PCR was the method, and the copy in TCRdb shows in-frame clones only, minus some. The table shows under 130,000 clones, with over 25% occurring only once. The specimen was central memory CD4+ T cells from blood. These TCRs come from a young woman with type 1 diabetes.

This clone was detected a few times. This chain connects TRBV19 to TRBJ1-2; no definite D call. Germline CDR1 is LNHDA and CDR2 is SQIVND (reference sequence). This CDR3 comprises 15 residues. V lost 6 bases to trimming and J lost 3 bases, with 17 bases between them. CDR3 DNA sequence: TGTGCCAGTAGCACTTCCTTCGGGGAGGACTATGGCTACACCTTC. Protein: CASSTSFGEDYGYTF.

This clone occurred a few times. The V gene is TRBV5-1, the J gene TRBJ2-3, with 7 bases that match TRBD2. CDR1 is SGHRS, CDR2 YFSETQ, per germline. The V segment lost 3 bases and the J segment 0 bases; nucleotides outside the gene matches: 4. The CDR3 length is 15 residues. CDR3 in DNA: TGCGCCAGCAGCTCTCGTAGCGGGAGCACAGATACGCAGTATTTT. Protein product: CASSSRSGSTDTQYF.

In its sample, this clone was seen a few times. The rearrangement uses TRBV27 and TRBJ2-1, with D perhaps matching TRBD1 (6 bases). The germline gives CDR1 MNHEY, CDR2 SMNVEV (reference sequence). The CDR3 runs 16 residues. Trimming stripped 6 bases from V and 0 bases from J, with 15 bases between. CDR3 amino acids: CASRLGPDSSYNEQFF. In nucleotides, the CDR3 is TGTGCCAGCAGATTAGGGCCGGACAGCTCCTACAATGAGCAGTTCTTC.

The chain has TRBV5-5 and TRBJ1-4; D gene uncertain. Germline CDR1 SGHKS, CDR2 YYEKEE (reference sequence). This CDR3 has 14 residues. V lost 2 bases and J lost 4, with 9 bases in between. The CDR3 spells CASSFGPLNEKLFF. DNA for the CDR3: TGTGCCAGCAGCTTCGGTCCTCTTAATGAAAAACTGTTTTTT.

J is TRBJ1-1 and V is TRBV18, with a tentative D call TRBD1 (6 bases). CDR1 KGHSH and CDR2 LQKENI come from the germline V gene. The CDR3 loop spans 15 amino acids. Trimming took 0 bases from V and 4 from J, leaving 12 bases between them. CDR3: CASSPPRQDSTEAFF. CDR3 bases: TGTGCCAGCTCACCACCGAGACAGGACTCCACTGAAGCTTTCTTT.

This clone was picked up one time. This chain links TRBV19 with TRBJ1-1; no firm D call. V lost 6 bases and J lost 9, with 14 bases in between. The CDR3 length is 12 residues. CDR1 and CDR2 (germline): LNHDA, SQIVND (reference sequence). CDR3 sequence: CASRHATTKAFF. The CDR3 nucleotides are TGTGCCAGTAGACACGCGACGACAAAAGCTTTCTTT.

The gene calls are TRBV6-5 and TRBJ1-1; TRBD1 agrees at 7 bases. Per the germline V gene, CDR1 is MNHEY and CDR2 is SVGAGI. With 6 bases clipped from V and 7 bases from J, the junction kept 8 bases outside the gene matches. The CDR3 runs to 13 residues. DNA of the CDR3: TGTGCCAGCAGATTACAGGGGTCGCATGAAGCTTTCTTT. This encodes CASRLQGSHEAFF.

This chain connects TRBV28 to TRBJ2-3; TRBD2 agrees at 12 bases. Germline CDR1 MDHEN, CDR2 SYDVKM. J gave up 5 bases and V 3 bases, and 6 bases lay outside the gene matches. The length of the CDR3 is 16 residues. CDR3 sequence reads: CASSFRTSGDRDTQYF. In nucleotides, the CDR3 is TGTGCCAGCAGTTTCCGGACTAGCGGGGACAGAGATACGCAGTATTTT.

The rearrangement uses TRBV7-9 and TRBJ2-3; 8 nucleotides align to TRBD2. The CDR3 loop spans 16 amino acids. The V segment lost 1 base and the J segment 5 bases; nucleotides outside the gene matches: 8. Germline V lookup: CDR1 SEHNR, CDR2 FQNEAQ (reference sequence). DNA of the CDR3: TGTGCCAGCAGCTTAGGCCGTCTAGCGGGTATAGATACGCAGTATTTT. The encoded protein is CASSLGRLAGIDTQYF.